The rows below give T cell receptor beta chains drawn from one sample of a study of shared T cell receptors in the human thymus. Clones were read by immunoSEQ multiplex PCR, and TCRdb kept only the in-frame ones, dropping some. The sample lists approximately 580,000 clones, 70% to 80% occurring once. These sequences were also reported in another study, on human thymus T cells.

The sequenced material came from thymocytes. The receptor set was obtained from a boy under three years old with a congenital heart defect. Each CDR3 is given with its conserved first and last residue. D genes are given only for firm matches. Size is omitted from some rows. Given values are once, few, many or a class for expanded clones.

J gene	clone size	D gene	V gene	CDR3 protein	CDR3 DNA
TRBJ2-4	-	TRBD1	TRBV18	CASSPPDRGRAKNIQYF	TGTGCCAGCTCACCACCAGACAGGGGACGAGCCAAAAACATTCAGTACTTC
TRBJ2-1	-	-	TRBV28	CASSLQSANNEQFF	TGTGCCAGCAGCCTGCAAAGCGCTAACAATGAGCAGTTCTTC
TRBJ2-3	-	TRBD2	TRBV2	CASSGTSGRARDTQYF	TGTGCCAGCAGCGGGACTAGCGGGAGGGCCCGAGATACGCAGTATTTT
TRBJ2-2	-	TRBD2	TRBV10-3	CAISEQREGSTGELFF	TGTGCCATCAGTGAGCAGCGGGAGGGTAGCACCGGGGAGCTGTTTTTT
TRBJ1-1	-	-	TRBV29-1	CSVADMKPMNTEAFF	TGCAGCGTTGCGGACATGAAACCCATGAACACTGAAGCTTTCTTT
TRBJ2-3	-	TRBD2	TRBV7-2	CASSLGRTSGVSTDTQYF	TGTGCCAGCAGCTTAGGGAGGACTAGCGGGGTTAGCACAGATACGCAGTATTTT
TRBJ1-3	-	TRBD1	TRBV6-5	CASSYGTGITGNTIYF	TGTGCCAGCAGTTACGGGACAGGGATCACTGGAAACACCATATATTTT
TRBJ2-1	-	-	TRBV27	CASSGTSRYNEQFF	TGTGCCAGCAGTGGAACTAGCCGATACAATGAGCAGTTCTTC
TRBJ1-2	-	TRBD1	TRBV7-8	CASSLQRQGPTPYYGYTF	TGTGCCAGCAGCTTACAACGACAGGGACCGACCCCCTACTATGGCTACACCTTC
TRBJ2-7	once	-	TRBV7-2	CASSFQPRGGIREQYF	TGTGCCAGCAGCTTCCAACCCCGGGGCGGGATAAGAGAGCAGTACTTC
TRBJ2-7	-	-	TRBV27	CASSLRGRGYEQYF	TGTGCCAGCAGTTTGCGAGGTCGAGGGTACGAGCAGTACTTC
TRBJ2-7	few	-	TRBV10-3	CAISESTGPFTYEQYF	TGTGCCATCAGTGAGTCGACAGGACCCTTTACCTACGAGCAGTACTTC
TRBJ2-7	-	TRBD2	TRBV7-2	CASSLDTSGSSYEQYF	TGTGCCAGCAGCTTAGATACTAGCGGGAGCTCCTACGAGCAGTACTTC
TRBJ2-7	-	-	TRBV27	CASSPGTGFYEQYF	TGTGCCAGCAGCCCAGGAACAGGGTTTTACGAGCAGTACTTC
TRBJ2-1	-	-	TRBV6-5	CASRAGRRQDNEQFF	TGTGCCAGCAGGGCGGGACGGAGGCAAGACAATGAGCAGTTCTTC
TRBJ2-7	-	-	TRBV5-1	CASSLGGYEQYF	TGCGCCAGCAGCTTAGGGGGCTACGAGCAGTACTTC
TRBJ1-6	-	TRBD1	TRBV27	CASSSRQGRNSPLHF	TGTGCCAGCAGTTCCCGACAGGGGCGGAATTCACCCCTCCACTTT
TRBJ1-5	-	TRBD1	TRBV10-2	CATQGQGFPQHF	TGCGCCACCCAGGGACAGGGATTCCCCCAGCATTTT
TRBJ2-3	-	TRBD2	TRBV28	CASMISGGGVSPDTQYF	TGTGCCAGCATGATCTCGGGCGGGGGGGTGTCACCAGATACGCAGTATTTT
TRBJ1-2	-	TRBD1	TRBV5-4	CASSLVDRVRVYGYTF	TGTGCCAGCAGCTTGGTAGACAGGGTTAGGGTCTATGGCTACACCTTC
TRBJ2-3	-	-	TRBV11-2	CASSLRGGSTDTQYF	TGTGCCAGCAGCTTGAGGGGGGGGAGCACAGATACGCAGTATTTT
TRBJ2-6	-	-	TRBV4-1	CATNAGSGANVLTF	TGCGCCACCAACGCGGGCTCTGGGGCCAACGTCCTGACTTTC
TRBJ2-7	-	-	TRBV2	CASSPKVGSEQYF	TGTGCCAGCAGTCCCAAAGTCGGGAGCGAGCAGTACTTC